The present T cell receptor (beta chain) was sequenced within a study of lymphopenia after photon versus proton radiotherapy. A note on this clone: The antigen is undetermined.

The repertoire was sequenced with immunoSEQ multiplex PCR; TCRdb's copy has only in-frame clones and lacks some. The table lists some 30,000 clones, 89% of them singletons, with approximately 7% in the top ten. V lost 7 bases and J 5 bases, leaving 25 bases between the germline ends. CDR1 and CDR2 (germline): LNHDA, SQIVND (reference sequence). The CDR3 runs to 17 residues. Study outcomes and limitations: Post-nadir TCR diversity decline inversely tracked overall survival among those who died. After the lymphocyte nadir, photon-treated repertoires showed oligoclonal expansion, especially of CD8+ Temra cells. Photon-treated patients lost naive T cells and TCR diversity; proton-treated stayed stable.

The gene calls are TRBV19 and TRBJ2-3, with D perhaps assigned TRBD1 or TRBD2 (7 bases each). The sequencing here drew on peripheral blood, taken from a patient treated with proton-based radiotherapy. The TCR comes from a woman aged 65 to 85 with pancreatic cancer. Some clones in this sample may be carry-over from other donors' samples. In nucleotides, the CDR3 is TGTGCCAGTACCAGGGGGAGGGAAAGGTCGACTCAAGATACGCAGTATTTT. Protein product: CASTRGRERSTQDTQYF.